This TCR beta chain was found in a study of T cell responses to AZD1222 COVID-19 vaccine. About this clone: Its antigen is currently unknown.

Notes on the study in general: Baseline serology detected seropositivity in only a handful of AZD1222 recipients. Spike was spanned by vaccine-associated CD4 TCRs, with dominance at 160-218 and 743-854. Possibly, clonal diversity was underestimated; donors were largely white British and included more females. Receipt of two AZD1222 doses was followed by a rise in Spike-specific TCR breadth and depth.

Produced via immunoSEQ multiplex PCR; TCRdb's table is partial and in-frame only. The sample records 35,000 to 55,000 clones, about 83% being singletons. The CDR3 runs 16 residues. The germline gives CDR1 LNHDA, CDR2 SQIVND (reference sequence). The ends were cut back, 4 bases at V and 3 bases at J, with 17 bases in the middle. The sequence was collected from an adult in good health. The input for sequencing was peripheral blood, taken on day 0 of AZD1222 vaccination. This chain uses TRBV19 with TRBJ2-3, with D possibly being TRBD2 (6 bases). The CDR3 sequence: CASSTSLAWRTDTQYF. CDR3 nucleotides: TGTGCCAGTAGTACCTCTCTAGCGTGGAGAACAGATACGCAGTATTTT.